The present T cell receptor (beta chain) was sequenced within a study of molecular identifiers for immune sequencing clone quantification. From the PCR reads, TCRdb called clonotypes with MiXCR, one entry per CDR3 protein. The sample gives about 640,000 distinct CDR3 sequences, 15% to 20% of which show up once; roughly 0.83% is in the top ten. This clonotype has a count of ten or more. The germline gives CDR1 SGHTA, CDR2 FQGNSA. The CDR3 is made up of 12 amino acids. V lost 5 bases and J 7 bases, leaving 12 bases between the germline ends. The chain uses TRBV7-2 and TRBJ2-7; unclear D gene. The sequence was collected from a human donor in good health. Some libraries in this study had Jurkat cell RNA spiked in. The specimen was naive CD8+ T cells from blood, with Jurkat cell RNA spiked in. The subset was: FACS-sorted CD8+CD4-CCR7+CD45RA+ naive T cells. CDR3 DNA sequence: TGTGCCAGCAGCCCCCTCTCATTAGAGCAGTACTTC. It encodes CASSPLSLEQYF.